The 13 T cell receptor beta chains listed next were all sequenced from one sample in a study of cytomegalovirus exposure and HLA in healthy donors. Libraries were prepared by immunoSEQ multiplex PCR; TCRdb keeps only in-frame clonotypes and omits some of them. The sample has around 250,000 clones; roughly 89% are singletons. The source material was PBMCs. These receptor sequences come from a woman younger than 35 in good health and CMV-seronegative.

This rearrangement joins TRBV9 to TRBJ2-3; TRBD2 aligns across 8 bases. Germline V gene data show CDR1 as SGDLS and CDR2 as YYNGEE. Trimming removed 4 bases from V and 1 base from J; junction bases left unmatched: 5. The CDR3 runs to 15 residues. The CDR3 sequence is CASSLGLAGTDTQYF. Written as DNA, the CDR3 is TGTGCCAGCAGCCTCGGACTAGCTGGCACAGATACGCAGTATTTT.

The J gene is TRBJ1-4, the V gene TRBV15; 7 positions agree with TRBD1. Trimming cost V 3 bases and J 4 bases; bases outside gene matches: 11. CDR1 is LNHNV and CDR2 is YYDKDF in the germline V gene (reference sequence). The CDR3 has 17 amino acids. The CDR3 region is CATSRDHSGTVNEKLFF. CDR3 coding DNA: TGTGCCACCAGCAGGGACCATAGCGGGACAGTTAATGAAAAACTGTTTTTT.

This clone was recorded only once. V gene TRBV7-9 combines with J gene TRBJ2-1; 8 bases map to TRBD2. Germline assignment: CDR1 SEHNR and CDR2 FQNEAQ (reference sequence). V shed 5 bases and J 0 bases; nucleotides not matched to a gene: 6. CDR3 length: 16 amino acids. CDR3 in DNA: TGTGCCAGCAGCGCCGTAGCGGGACTCTCCTACAATGAGCAGTTCTTC. This translates into CASSAVAGLSYNEQFF.

This clone appeared a single time. The V gene is TRBV4-1, the J gene TRBJ1-5; 9 positions match TRBD1. J lost 2 bases, V lost 1 base, and 15 bases had no gene match. CDR1 and CDR2 (germline): MGHRA, YSYEKL. The CDR3 is 20 residues long. The CDR3 coding sequence is TGCGCCAGCAGCCAAGCCCCGACAGGGGGAGGAAGATTTGGCAATCAGCCCCAGCATTTT. Translated: CASSQAPTGGGRFGNQPQHF.

The chain has TRBV6-1 and TRBJ1-5, with 11 bases matching TRBD1. The CDR3 runs to 16 residues. Looked up from germline, CDR1 is MNHNS and CDR2 is SASEGT. V lost 6 bases to trimming and J lost 9 bases; unmatched junction nucleotides: 13. The CDR3 loop reads CASREPGQGARWPQHF. The CDR3 DNA reads TGTGCCAGCAGGGAACCCGGACAGGGGGCCAGATGGCCCCAGCATTTT.

The chain uses TRBV7-2 and TRBJ1-6; no firm D call. Germline values: CDR1 SGHTA, CDR2 FQGNSA. Trimming cost V 3 bases and J 8 bases, with 5 bases left between them. The CDR3 has 12 amino acids. CDR3 coding DNA: TGTGCCAGCAGCTTTCGTGATTCACCCCTCCACTTT. It specifies CASSFRDSPLHF. Based on the CDR3 plus reference TRBV7-2 and TRBJ1-6, the full variable domain is GAGVSQSPSNKVTEKGKDVELRCDPISGHTALYWYRQSLGQGLEFLIYFQGNSAPDKSGLPSDRFSAERTGGSVSTLTIQRTQQEDSAVYLCASSFRDSPLHFGNGTRLTVT.

The chain joins TRBV5-6 to TRBJ2-7; maybe TRBD2 (5 bases). The CDR3 loop spans 13 amino acids. Deletions cut 3 bases from V and 5 bases from J, with 12 bases between. Germline-derived CDR1 and CDR2 are SGHDT and YYEEEE. The CDR3 nucleotides read TGTGCCAGCAGCTCGTACGGGGTAAACGAGCAGTACTTC. This encodes CASSSYGVNEQYF.

This clone was seen only a few times. The chain has TRBV7-3 and TRBJ1-6; no clear D gene. CDR1 is SGHTA, CDR2 FQGTGA, per germline. V lost 3 bases and J lost 8, with 8 bases in between. This CDR3 comprises 13 residues. For the CDR3, the DNA is TGTGCCAGCAGCTTTGGCGGGGATTCACCCCTCCACTTT. Its translation is CASSFGGDSPLHF.

This clone was seen once. The CDR3 DNA follows: TGTGCCAGCAGCTCCAGACAGGGTGAGAACTATGGCTACACCTTC. This sequence encodes CASSSRQGENYGYTF. The chain recombines TRBV5-4 with TRBJ1-2, with 7 bases matching TRBD1. The CDR3 contains 15 residues. Germline lookup yields CDR1 SGHNT and CDR2 YYREEE (reference sequence). V gave up 3 bases and J gave up 2 bases; unmatched junction bases: 7.

V and J are TRBV7-9 and TRBJ2-5; a possible D gene is TRBD1 (6 bases). Trimming shortened V by 3 bases and J by 5 bases, and 22 bases separated the two germline ends. This CDR3 is 17 amino acids long. Per the germline V gene, CDR1 is SEHNR and CDR2 is FQNEAQ (reference sequence). The CDR3 nucleotides are TGTGCCAGCAGCTTTAAGGTTCAATGGACAGCCAGGGAGACCCAGTACTTC. Amino acid sequence: CASSFKVQWTARETQYF.

V usage is TRBV28 and J usage is TRBJ2-5, with D uncertain. Trimming pared 4 bases from V and 3 bases from J, leaving 6 bases between. The CDR3 is made up of 12 amino acids. Per the germline V gene, CDR1 is MDHEN and CDR2 is SYDVKM. The CDR3 DNA is TGTGCCAGCAGTTGGCTTGAAGAGACCCAGTACTTC. Translated: CASSWLEETQYF.

The genes are TRBV28 and TRBJ2-7; TRBD1 agrees at 9 bases. CDR1 and CDR2 from the germline V gene are MDHEN and SYDVKM. With V trimmed by 4 bases and J by 4 bases, 5 bases remained unmatched. The CDR3 totals 14 residues. The CDR3 is CASSSGDRAYEQYF. The CDR3 DNA sequence: TGTGCCAGCAGTTCTGGGGACAGGGCTTACGAGCAGTACTTC.

The chain joins TRBV11-2 to TRBJ1-3; D gene uncertain. The CDR3 is 13 residues long. Trimming removed 6 bases at V and 0 bases at J, with 6 bases between. Germline assignment: CDR1 SGHAT and CDR2 FQNNGV. The CDR3 DNA is TGTGCCAGCAGTGGCGGCTCTGGAAACACCATATATTTT. It specifies CASSGGSGNTIYF.